Listed below are T cell receptor beta chains from one sample, sequenced in a study of CD8+CD57+ T cells in acquired aplastic anemia. Via MiXCR, TCRdb re-called the reads, giving one row per CDR3 protein. The sample comprises 200,000 to 250,000 distinct CDR3 sequences, around 45% of which are singletons, and approximately 7.8% rests with the top ten. Sequencing was carried out using sorted CD4+, CD8+, or CD8+CD57+ T cells (not recorded which) from PBMCs. These receptors originate from a human donor with aplastic anemia. Each CDR3 is given with its conserved first and last residue. The order of the fields is CDR3 protein, J gene, V gene.

CASTNPPTTEQYF TRBJ2-7 TRBV30
CASSEARKGLTYEQYF TRBJ2-7 TRBV6-1
CASSEMGKTNEKLFF TRBJ1-4 TRBV25-1
CSARQASGRTDTQYF TRBJ2-3 TRBV20-1
CASSHAYPVSYEQYF TRBJ2-7 TRBV4-1
CATRTGNTGELFF TRBJ2-2 TRBV5-1
CASSVRTQETQYF TRBJ2-5 TRBV19
CSGNLGYETQYF TRBJ2-5 TRBV29-1
CASSFPPTLAGGYEQYF TRBJ2-7 TRBV7-2
CASSVEGDLVTEAFF TRBJ1-1 TRBV9
CASSSKKPDRGTNTEAFF TRBJ1-1 TRBV7-3
CATSRAGTGDTGELFF TRBJ2-2 TRBV15
CSARSGRADYEQYF TRBJ2-7 TRBV20-1
CASSYSPSSETQYF TRBJ2-5 TRBV6-5
CASSVAGRSGGNEQFF TRBJ2-1 TRBV9
CASSEGTGDYEQYF TRBJ2-7 TRBV9
CASNAGGRTYEQYF TRBJ2-7 TRBV7-2
CASNVGRTEAFF TRBJ1-1 TRBV7-9
CASSDEDSPRREQFF TRBJ2-1 TRBV6-4
CASSAGLAGDDEQYF TRBJ2-7 TRBV7-6
CASSPLGQGAGNTIYF TRBJ1-3 TRBV18
CASSPPQRRLGTDTQYF TRBJ2-3 TRBV14
CASSLRYGYTF TRBJ1-2 TRBV7-9
CSAPRAGGAYNEQFF - TRBV20-1
CASSFGTSGGNSPLHF TRBJ1-6 TRBV9
CASSGTGERLNTEAFF TRBJ1-1 TRBV7-8
CASSDSPDRGGGEQFF TRBJ2-1 TRBV6-4
CAGRDRRTYEEQYF TRBJ2-5 TRBV2
CASSSGHDSIEQYF TRBJ2-7 TRBV12-3/TRBV12-4
CSASTAGGGNTIYF TRBJ1-3 TRBV29-1
CAWWGQGRGEKLFF TRBJ1-4 TRBV30
CASSFRGGNNTGELFF TRBJ2-2 TRBV11-2
CASSGGFGDEQYF TRBJ2-7 TRBV5-5
CASRGTGLQETQYF TRBJ2-5 TRBV2
CSARAGFNQPQHF TRBJ1-5 TRBV20-1
CATSESDRAYGYTF TRBJ1-2 TRBV24-1
CATSDWTQGGGELFF TRBJ2-2 TRBV10-3
CASSLQGRTDTQYF TRBJ2-3 TRBV13
CASSGRTGVNSPLHF TRBJ1-6 TRBV25-1
CSVEDDGTGGGYEQYF TRBJ2-7 TRBV29-1
CSARLREAQHF TRBJ1-5 TRBV20-1
CASSLRGGTGGEQYF TRBJ2-7 TRBV7-3
CASSKEGGNYGYTF TRBJ1-2 TRBV9
CASSFRDSTYEQYF TRBJ2-7 TRBV5-1
CASNRQGNQPQHF TRBJ1-5 TRBV2
CSASPDPLREQFF TRBJ2-1 TRBV20-1
CASSLVQGNGELFF TRBJ2-2 TRBV7-7
CSAAGLAGETQYF TRBJ2-5 TRBV20-1
CSARPTPETGDVYNEQFF TRBJ2-1 TRBV20-1
CASGGRGGTDTQYF TRBJ2-3 TRBV19
CASSEAPPGVTQYF TRBJ2-3 TRBV25-1
CASTAVTGGYTF TRBJ1-2 TRBV9
CASSEPGPAGNSGANVLTF TRBJ2-6 TRBV6-1
CASSIRGLDEKLFF TRBJ1-4 TRBV19
CASSQEGRGSTIYF TRBJ1-3 TRBV4-3